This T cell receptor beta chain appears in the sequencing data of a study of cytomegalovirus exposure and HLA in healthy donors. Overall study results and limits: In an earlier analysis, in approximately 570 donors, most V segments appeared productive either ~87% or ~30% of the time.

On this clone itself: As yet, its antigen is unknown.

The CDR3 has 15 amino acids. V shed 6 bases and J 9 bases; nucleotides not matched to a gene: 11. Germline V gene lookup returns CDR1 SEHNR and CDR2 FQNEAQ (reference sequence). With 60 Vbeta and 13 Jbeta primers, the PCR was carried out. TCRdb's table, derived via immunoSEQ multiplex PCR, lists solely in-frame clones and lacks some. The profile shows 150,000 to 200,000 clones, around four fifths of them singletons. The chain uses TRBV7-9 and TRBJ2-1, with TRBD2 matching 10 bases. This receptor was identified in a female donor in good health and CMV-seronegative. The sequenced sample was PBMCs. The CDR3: CASSHSGGPQGEQFF. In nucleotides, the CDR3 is TGTGCCAGCAGTCATAGCGGGGGGCCCCAGGGTGAGCAGTTCTTC.